This T cell receptor beta chain derives from a study of regulatory T cells in long-lasting Graves disease. Study-level results: Sharing of public clonotypes was greater in persistent patients (approximately 2,700) than in new patients (roughly 1,000).

The time point was: newly diagnosed GD, antithyroid drugs for less than 3 months. PBMC-extracted RNA yielded the TCR library. This clonotype was found many times. Its antigen is not identified. Trimming took 2 bases from V and 0 from J, leaving 13 bases between them. This CDR3 comprises 17 residues. CDR1 and CDR2 (germline): MNHEY, SMNVEV (reference sequence). Arm-PCR with iRepertoire HTBI primers amplified the CDR3 regions for these TCR beta libraries. One entry per CDR3 protein, called by TCRdb with MiXCR from the multiplex PCR reads. In the table there are 400,000 to 500,000 distinct CDR3 sequences, about 15% of which are singletons. A further study also used this sample, focusing on T cells in Graves' hyperthyroidism and ophthalmopathy. According to that study: Stable Graves' hyperthyroidism meant no ophthalmopathy progression within 18 months. Patients aged 18 to 65 had newly diagnosed hyperthyroidism lasting under 2 months. The HTBI primer set drove a first-round RT-PCR of the TCR CDR3.

The sample here was peripheral blood mononuclear cells (PBMCs), taken at new diagnosis, from a patient treated with antithyroid drugs. The rearrangement uses TRBV27 and TRBJ1-4; D remains ambiguous. This TCR was sampled from a woman aged 18-35 years with Graves disease. This chain's CDR3 is CASSLVPQSATNEKLFF. The CDR3 DNA reads as TGTGCCAGCAGTTTAGTCCCCCAAAGTGCAACTAATGAAAAACTGTTTTTT.